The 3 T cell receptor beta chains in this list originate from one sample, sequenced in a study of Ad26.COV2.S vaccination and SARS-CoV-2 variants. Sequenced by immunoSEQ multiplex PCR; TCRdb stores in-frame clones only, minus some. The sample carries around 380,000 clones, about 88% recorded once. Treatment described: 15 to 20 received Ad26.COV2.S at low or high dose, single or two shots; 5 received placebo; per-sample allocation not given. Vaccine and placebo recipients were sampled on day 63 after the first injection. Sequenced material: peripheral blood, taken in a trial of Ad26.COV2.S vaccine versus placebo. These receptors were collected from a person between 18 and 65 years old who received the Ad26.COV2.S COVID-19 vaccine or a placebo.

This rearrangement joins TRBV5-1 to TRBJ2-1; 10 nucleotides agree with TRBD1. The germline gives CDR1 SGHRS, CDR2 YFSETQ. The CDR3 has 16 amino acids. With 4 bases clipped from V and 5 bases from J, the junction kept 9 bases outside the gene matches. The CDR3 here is CASSRFRQGADNEQFF. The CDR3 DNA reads TGCGCCAGCAGCCGATTCAGACAGGGGGCCGACAATGAGCAGTTCTTC.

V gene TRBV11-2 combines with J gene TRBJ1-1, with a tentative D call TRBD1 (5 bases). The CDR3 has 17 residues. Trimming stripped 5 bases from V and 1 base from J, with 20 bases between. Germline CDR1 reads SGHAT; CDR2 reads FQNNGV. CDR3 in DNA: TGTGCCAGCAGCCTCCTTTCCTGGGCAGGACAGAACACTGAAGCTTTCTTT. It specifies CASSLLSWAGQNTEAFF.

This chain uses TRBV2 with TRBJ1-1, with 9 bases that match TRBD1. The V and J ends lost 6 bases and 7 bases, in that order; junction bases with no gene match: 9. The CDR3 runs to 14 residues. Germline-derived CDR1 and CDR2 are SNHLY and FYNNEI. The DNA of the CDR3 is TGTGCCAGCAGAGTTCAACAGGGGGCCGTTGAAGCTTTCTTT. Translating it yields CASRVQQGAVEAFF.